This T cell receptor (beta chain) was sequenced in a study of identifying expanded T cells in peripheral blood. Data came from immunoSEQ multiplex PCR; TCRdb stores just in-frame clones and leaves some out. The sample includes about 100,000 clones, 75% to 90% of them seen just once. The germline V gene encodes CDR1 SGHVS and CDR2 FQNEAQ. The CDR3 is made up of 15 amino acids. V gave up 4 bases and J gave up 4 bases, with 11 bases separating them. The TCR sequence derives from a person aged 18-70 years in good health. The sequenced material came from blood. The V gene is TRBV7-8, the J gene TRBJ1-6, with D perhaps matching TRBD1 (5 bases). The CDR3 DNA sequence: TGTGCCAGCAGCTACCTCGGGGGGTATAATTCACCCCTCCACTTT. Its translation is CASSYLGGYNSPLHF.